This T cell receptor beta chain was documented in a study of shared clonotypes between healthy human individuals. In the study overall: Per donor, three plates held CD4 naive cells, three held CD4 memory, two held CD8 naive and one held CD8 memory.

This CDR3 is built from 15 residues. The germline V gene encodes CDR1 LNHDA and CDR2 SQIVND (reference sequence). V was trimmed by 2 bases and J by 1 base, leaving 10 bases between them. The study's findings and limits: The study sampled only blood, and tissue repertoires likely differ. Larger richness was generally estimated for naive than memory subsets.

TCRdb keeps only in-frame clones here, not all; method: immunoSEQ multiplex PCR. The data hold around 2,000,000 clones, with about 93% observed a single time. Terminally differentiated effector memory CD45RA+ cells were excluded by CCR7 positive selection of CD45RO-negative cells. Only Caucasian adults living in Nashville, Tennessee made up the donor group. Remarks on this clone: What it recognizes is unknown.

The specimen sequenced was naive CD8+ T cells from PBMCs. The V gene is TRBV19, the J gene TRBJ2-3, with D unclear. The receptor's source is a man younger than 30 in good health. Some clones in this sample may be carry-over from other donors' samples. CDR3 residues: CASSIMVSGTDTQYF. The CDR3 region has the DNA TGTGCCAGTAGTATAATGGTGAGCGGCACAGATACGCAGTATTTT.